This T cell receptor beta chain came from a study of cytomegalovirus exposure and HLA in healthy donors. On the study more broadly: From HLA-typed donors, an early data release held around 80 million unique TCRs. Whole-study results and caveats: In a later analysis, the majority of CMV-associated beta chains seemingly showed HLA restriction. Sequences of the TCR beta chain were said to predict the HLA-A and HLA-B alleles of most subjects accurately.

Note on this clone: Its antigen is unidentified.

Germline V gene lookup returns CDR1 SGHTA and CDR2 FQGNSA. The length of the CDR3 is 15 residues. V was pared by 6 bases and J by 4 bases, with 7 bases of the junction left unmatched. Primers: 60 Vbeta forward and 13 Jbeta reverse. Generated by immunoSEQ multiplex PCR, the TCRdb table keeps only in-frame clones and is missing some. This sample has 120,000 to 150,000 clones, with around three quarters found just once. The V call is TRBV7-2, the J call TRBJ2-1; 9 bases map to TRBD2. The source is a man aged 40-49 years in good health and CMV-seropositive. Sequencing input: PBMCs. The CDR3 nucleotides read TGTGCCAGCAGGGCGGGGGGGGCCGGTTACAATGAGCAGTTCTTC. Protein sequence: CASRAGGAGYNEQFF.